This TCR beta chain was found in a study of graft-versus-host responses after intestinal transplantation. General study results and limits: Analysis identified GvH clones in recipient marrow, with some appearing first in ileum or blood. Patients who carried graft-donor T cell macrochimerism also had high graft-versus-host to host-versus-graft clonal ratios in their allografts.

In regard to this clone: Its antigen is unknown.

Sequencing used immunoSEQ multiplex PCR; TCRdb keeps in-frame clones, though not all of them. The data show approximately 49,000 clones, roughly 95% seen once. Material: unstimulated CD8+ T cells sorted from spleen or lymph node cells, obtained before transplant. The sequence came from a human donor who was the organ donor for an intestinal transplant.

This CDR3 reads CASSLRTSGNEQFF. CDR3 bases: TGTGCCAGCAGCTTACGGACTAGCGGCAATGAGCAGTTCTTC. The chain carries TRBV11-2 and TRBJ2-1; 10 nucleotides align to TRBD2. Germline V gene data show CDR1 as SGHAT and CDR2 as FQNNGV. V was pared by 2 bases and J by 6 bases, with 1 base of the junction left unmatched. The CDR3 has 14 amino acids. Using reference TRBV11-2 and TRBJ2-1 for the parts outside the CDR3, the full variable domain is EAGVAQSPRYKIIEKRQSVAFWCNPISGHATLYWYQQILGQGPKLLIQFQNNGVVDDSQLPKDRFSAERLKGVDSTLKIQPAKLEDSAVYLCASSLRTSGNEQFFGPGTRLTVL.